The clone carrying this TCR beta chain was observed at least ten times. For the second PCR, which ran for about 6 to 11 cycles, a sample-barcoded 5' primer and a J-beta primer mix were used. One entry per CDR3 protein, called by TCRdb with MiXCR from the 5' RACE reads. Of roughly 800,000 distinct CDR3 sequences detected, 58% appear once; the ten largest clones hold approximately 20%. V shed 5 bases and J shed 7 bases, with 17 bases lying between them. CDR1 is SEHNR and CDR2 is FQNEAQ in the germline V gene (reference sequence). The CDR3 has 14 amino acids. These data come from a study of blood T cells in healthy people across ages.

J is TRBJ1-2 and V is TRBV7-9; D perhaps matches TRBD1 (6 bases). Sequencing input: blood. This TCR was sampled from a young man in good health. CDR3 amino acids: CASSRITGPTGYTF. CDR3 bases: TGTGCCAGCAGCCGCATTACAGGGCCTACTGGCTACACCTTC. Variable domain in full (rest from reference TRBV7-9 and TRBJ1-2): DTGVSQNPRHKITKRGQNVTFRCDPISEHNRLYWYRQTLGQGPEFLTYFQNEAQLEKSRLLSDRFSAERPKGSFSTLEIQRTEQGDSAMYLCASSRITGPTGYTFGSGTRLTVV.